This TCR beta chain is from a study of blood T cell repertoires in COVID-19 (dated by TCRdb to 2020 to 2021). The study in broad terms: The collaborator samples originated in the United States, Italy and Spain and spanned the acute and convalescent phases of COVID-19. The prospective study material was composed of cDNA or gDNA derived from T cells, B-cell-depleted T cells, or PBMCs. Subjects who had been exposed to COVID-19, were actively infected with it, or had recovered from it provided the deeply sampled blood TCRbeta repertoires that made up the dataset. A freely available public database, intended as a resource for researchers studying the immune response to SARS-CoV-2, is where the repertoires were released. Samples were obtained from the ongoing ImmuneRACE study (first 160 participants) and from some 1,300 subjects provided by 6 global collaborators. A de-identified subject ID, COVID-19 status, age in years and sex were almost always included in the sample metadata. Where available, HLA class I and class II types were taken from metadata supplied by the sample provider and were not determined by assay-based typing.

Measured from the cysteine to the phenylalanine, the CDR3 is 15 residues long. Of the read, only the CDR3 DNA is kept; its 45 bases are in frame from base 1. V is clipped by 5 bases and J by 4 bases, and the sequence between their germline boundaries is 12 bases long. From a lookup of the germline V gene, CDR1 and CDR2 are SGHTA and FQGNSA. Collaborating institutions collected whole blood in K2EDTA tubes following their own protocols. Collaborator samples were shipped for TCRbeta analysis as frozen whole blood, isolated PBMCs, or DNA extracted from either sample type. As regards this clone: No antigen is known for it. One base away there is no much larger clone; base qualities are not given.

The immunoSEQ Assay, a bias-controlled multiplex PCR, was used to amplify TCRbeta CDR3 regions from genomic DNA. Per the authors' processing: The number of nucleated cells in each sample was estimated from the amplification of reference gene primers within the assay. To quantify the absolute abundance of each unique TCRbeta CDR3 rearrangement, sequence reads were collapsed and filtered. For each sample, productive Simpson clonality was calculated by taking the square root of Simpson's diversity index across productive rearrangements. Held by TCRdb, this immuneACCESS table contains in-frame sequences only and omits some clones. Under half of the omission traces to an unresolved V gene where checked; the cause of the rest is unknown. D and trimming come from the DNA, and the V and J calls and clone size come from that table. The sample table lists approximately 65,000 clones, 80% to 90% of them with a count of one. Of the sample, approximately 5% falls within the top ten clones.

Study-wide findings and limitations: The amount of clinical and demographic metadata varied by source and participant and was provided uncurated.

The clonotype comes from a human donor in a cohort sampled during active COVID-19. The sequencing sample was made of peripheral blood. The sequence links TRBV7-2 to TRBJ2-6; a weak D assignment points to TRBD2 (5 bases agree). The DNA is TGTGCCAGCAGCCTCATAGCGACCGGGGCCAACGTCCTGACTTTC. The resulting protein is CASSLIATGANVLTF.